The source of this TCR beta chain is a study of T cell responses to AZD1222 COVID-19 vaccine. This CDR3 spans 18 amino acids. V trimming: 4 bases; J trimming: 0 bases; junction bases outside the gene matches: 10. The germline V gene encodes CDR1 SGDLS and CDR2 YYNGEE. The study, taken as a whole, reports: Recipients of AZD1222 seropositive at baseline numbered only five or six. Mapped onto spike, vaccine-associated CD4 TCRs spanned it and were dominant at 160-218 and 743-854. It was only after the peak T cell response that any repertoires were sampled.

In the case of this clone: What it binds is not known.

TCRdb's copy holds only in-frame clones and misses some; the assay was immunoSEQ multiplex PCR. The sample shows about 130,000 clones, about 85% of them seen only once. This specimen was peripheral blood, taken on day 0 of AZD1222 vaccination. The TCR sequence derives from an adult in good health. The V and J genes are TRBV9 and TRBJ2-3, with TRBD2 matching over 11 bases. The CDR3 spells CASSFTSGSYSSTDTQYF. The CDR3 DNA follows: TGTGCCAGCAGCTTCACTAGCGGGAGCTATTCTAGCACAGATACGCAGTATTTT.